One and the same sample provided the 23 T cell receptor beta chains below, sequenced in a study of T cells after yellow fever vaccination. TCRdb itself ran the 5' RACE reads through MiXCR, one entry per CDR3 protein. This sample carries some 320,000 distinct CDR3 sequences, 8.7% of them seen once, and the ten largest clones take about 20%. The sequencing used PBMCs, collected on the day of the first yellow fever vaccination. These receptors were taken from a man aged 18 to 29 who received the YFV17D yellow fever vaccine.

J is TRBJ1-3 and V is TRBV5-4; D call uncertain. Trimming shortened V by 4 bases and J by 0 bases, and 11 bases separated the two germline ends. The CDR3 is 15 amino acids. From germline, CDR1 is SGHNT and CDR2 YYREEE (reference sequence). The CDR3 here is CASSNRVDSGNTIYF. The CDR3, as DNA: TGTGCCAGCAGCAACCGGGTCGACTCTGGAAACACCATATATTTT.

The sample holds a few counts of this clonotype. The V gene is TRBV20-1, the J gene TRBJ1-1; D is unresolved. Germline V gene sequence: CDR1 DFQATT, CDR2 SNEGSKA (reference sequence). With 2 bases removed from V and 2 bases from J, the gap between germline ends came to 9 bases. The CDR3 runs 13 residues. The CDR3 sequence: CSARKQANTEAFF. The DNA for the CDR3 is TGCAGTGCTAGAAAGCAGGCCAACACTGAAGCTTTCTTT.

This clonotype was seen repeatedly, ten times or more. The chain joins TRBV7-9 to TRBJ2-1, with TRBD1 matching over 11 bases. Germline V gene sequence: CDR1 SEHNR, CDR2 FQNEAQ (reference sequence). The CDR3 consists of 13 residues. V lost 5 bases and J lost 15; bases outside the gene matches: 9. The CDR3 protein is CASSLNLGQGAFF. Written as DNA, the CDR3 is TGTGCCAGCAGCCTCAACCTTGGACAGGGGGCGTTCTTC.

In this sample, this clonotype turned up many times. The chain joins TRBV5-1 to TRBJ2-1; 7 nucleotides match TRBD1. CDR1 is SGHRS and CDR2 is YFSETQ in the germline V gene. J was trimmed by 4 bases and V by 2 bases; bases with no gene match: 6. This CDR3 is 15 amino acids long. Written as DNA, the CDR3 is TGCGCCAGCAGCTTAGGGACAGCCCAATACAATGAGCAGTTCTTC. As protein: CASSLGTAQYNEQFF.

The chain links TRBV6-2 or TRBV6-3 to TRBJ1-6; D ambiguous. The CDR3 sequence is 15 residues long. Germline V gene sequence: CDR1 MNHEY, CDR2 SVGEGT. Trimming shortened V by 7 bases and J by 6 bases, and 16 bases separated the two germline ends. The DNA of the CDR3 is TGTGCCAGCACTTTCGGGTCGTCGGCTAATTCACCCCTCCACTTT. It translates to CASTFGSSANSPLHF.

This clonotype appeared a few times. The J gene is TRBJ1-2, the V gene TRBV18, with TRBD1 matching 9 bases. Germline V gives CDR1 KGHSH, CDR2 LQKENI. This CDR3 spans 13 amino acids. Germline trimming cut 4 bases from V and 6 bases from J; bases unmatched to any gene: 3. The DNA of the CDR3 is TGTGCCAGCTCACGGGACAGGGAGGATGGCTACACCTTC. Protein sequence: CASSRDREDGYTF.

This clonotype was observed a few times. This chain links TRBV5-4 with TRBJ2-2; TRBD2 matches at 14 bases. Trimming at V came to 4 bases and at J to 2 bases, leaving 4 bases not matched to a gene. Germline V gene lookup returns CDR1 SGHNT and CDR2 YYREEE (reference sequence). The CDR3 extends over 17 amino acids. The CDR3 sequence is CASSTGLAGGNTGELFF. The CDR3 DNA reads TGTGCCAGCAGCACCGGACTAGCGGGGGGTAACACCGGGGAGCTGTTTTTT.

The gene calls are TRBV6-5 and TRBJ1-6; unclear D gene. V was trimmed by 0 bases and J by 6 bases, leaving 12 bases between them. The CDR3 totals 16 residues. The V gene's germline CDR1 is MNHEY and CDR2 SVGAGI. CDR3 sequence reads: CASSYSMTEVNSPLHF. The CDR3 DNA reads TGTGCCAGCAGTTACTCGATGACCGAGGTTAATTCACCCCTCCACTTT.

This clonotype was detected a few times. CDR3: CSVRDRGRHGYGYTF. In DNA, the CDR3 is TGCAGCGTCCGGGACAGGGGGCGGCACGGCTATGGCTACACCTTC. The chain links TRBV29-1 to TRBJ1-2; TRBD1 aligns across 12 bases. The CDR3 has 15 amino acids. Germline CDR1 SQVTM, CDR2 ANQGSEA. Unmatched junction bases numbered 9, after V lost 6 bases and J lost 4 bases.

This clonotype was counted a few times. The chain uses TRBV5-1 and TRBJ1-1; no clear D gene. Per germline, CDR1 SGHRS and CDR2 YFSETQ. Trimming removed 2 bases from V and 4 bases from J, with 9 bases in between. This CDR3 spans 13 amino acids. This CDR3 is CASSFRWGTEAFF. The CDR3 nucleotides read TGCGCCAGCAGCTTTCGCTGGGGCACTGAAGCTTTCTTT.

In DNA, the CDR3 is TGTGCCAGCAGCTTGCGCCCGGGGGGCTTAACTGAAGCTTTCTTT. Translation gives CASSLRPGGLTEAFF. V is TRBV7-9 and J is TRBJ1-1; TRBD1 might be the D (6 bases). Per the germline V gene, CDR1 is SEHNR and CDR2 is FQNEAQ (reference sequence). The CDR3 totals 15 residues. V was shortened by 3 bases and J by 5 bases, with 16 bases between the two germline ends.

The CDR3, as DNA: TGCGCCAGCAGCTTGTCCAGGCCACAAGAGACCCAGTACTTC. Its protein is CASSLSRPQETQYF. The V and J genes are TRBV5-1 and TRBJ2-5, with D unclear. Germline CDR1 and CDR2: SGHRS and YFSETQ. V was trimmed by 1 base and J by 2 bases, leaving 9 bases between them. The CDR3 contains 14 residues.

This clonotype has more than one count but fewer than ten. The V call is TRBV19, the J call TRBJ1-4; 8 bases match TRBD1. This CDR3 is 15 amino acids long. V lost 6 bases, J lost 8 bases, and 11 bases stayed unmatched. CDR1 and CDR2 (germline): LNHDA, SQIVND (reference sequence). CDR3 coding DNA: TGTGCCAGTAGCCGGGTGAGGACAGGGAGCGAAAAACTGTTTTTT. Its protein product is CASSRVRTGSEKLFF.

The chain combines TRBV4-3 with TRBJ2-5; TRBD2 agrees at 8 bases. CDR1 and CDR2 from the germline V gene are LGHNA and YSLEER. Germline trimming cut 1 base from V and 2 bases from J; bases unmatched to any gene: 6. This CDR3 has 16 amino acids. The CDR3 sequence is CASSQVSAGVQETQYF. The CDR3, as DNA: TGCGCCAGCAGCCAAGTCTCAGCGGGGGTGCAAGAGACCCAGTACTTC.

The J gene is TRBJ2-5, the V gene TRBV5-4, with 7 positions matching TRBD2. Germline values: CDR1 SGHNT, CDR2 YYREEE (reference sequence). J gave up 2 bases and V 4 bases, and 11 bases lay outside the gene matches. The CDR3 has 16 residues. The CDR3 reads CASSPATSRSQETQYF. CDR3 in DNA: TGTGCCAGCAGCCCCGCGACTAGCCGGTCACAAGAGACCCAGTACTTC.

DNA for the CDR3: TGTGCCTGGAGCAAACCCCTAAGATCCTACGAGCAGTACTTC. Residues: CAWSKPLRSYEQYF. J is TRBJ2-7 and V is TRBV30; D is unclear. Germline V lookup: CDR1 GTSNPN, CDR2 SVGIG (reference sequence). The CDR3 spans 14 residues. Trimming removed 3 bases from V and 1 base from J, with 13 bases in between.

CDR3: CASKTRHRETQYF. The CDR3 region has the DNA TGTGCCAGCAAAACTAGACACCGAGAGACCCAGTACTTC. The V and J genes are TRBV6-2 or TRBV6-3 and TRBJ2-5, with a possible D match to TRBD2 (5 bases). Trimming removed 7 bases at V and 4 bases at J, with 13 bases between. Germline assignment: CDR1 MNHEY and CDR2 SVGEGT. CDR3 size: 13 residues.

The CDR3 spells CASSQVEGANNEQFF. The DNA for the CDR3 is TGTGCCAGCAGCCAAGTGGAAGGGGCTAACAATGAGCAGTTCTTC. The chain joins TRBV4-2 to TRBJ2-1; a weak D match, TRBD1 (5 bases). Deletions cut 1 base from V and 5 bases from J, with 12 bases between. The germline gives CDR1 LGHNA, CDR2 YNFKEQ. The CDR3 totals 15 residues.

The chain combines TRBV27 with TRBJ2-1; 7 bases are shared with TRBD2. Trimming took 2 bases from V and 3 from J; bases not matched to a gene: 4. Germline V lookup: CDR1 MNHEY, CDR2 SMNVEV (reference sequence). The CDR3 runs 15 residues. The CDR3 coding sequence is TGTGCCAGCAGTTTACAGGCTAGCGGCTACAATGAGCAGTTCTTC. It specifies CASSLQASGYNEQFF.

In its sample, this clonotype was seen many times. The gene calls are TRBV12-3 or TRBV12-4 and TRBJ1-2, with D hard to call. The CDR3 loop spans 14 amino acids. V lost 3 bases and J lost 4, with 12 bases in between. The chain's CDR3 is CASSFSPLIYGYTF. CDR3 bases: TGTGCCAGCAGTTTTTCACCGCTAATCTATGGCTACACCTTC.

The rearrangement joins TRBV25-1 to TRBJ2-1; 9 nucleotides line up with TRBD1. The J segment lost 2 bases and the V segment lost 5 bases, leaving 7 bases of the junction unmatched. CDR3 size: 16 residues. Germline V gives CDR1 MGHDK, CDR2 SYGVNS. The CDR3 reads CASSSQGAATYNEQFF. As DNA, the CDR3 is TGTGCCAGCAGTTCACAGGGGGCGGCCACCTACAATGAGCAGTTCTTC.

This clonotype came up a few times. The chain employs TRBV5-5 and TRBJ2-3; no firm D call. The CDR3 runs to 15 residues. Germline CDR1 reads SGHKS; CDR2 reads YYEKEE (reference sequence). V lost 0 bases and J lost 0, with 8 bases in between. CDR3 bases: TGTGCCAGCAGCTTGGACCCCCTTAGCACAGATACGCAGTATTTT. Translating gives CASSLDPLSTDTQYF.

This clonotype was found a few times. The chain recombines TRBV9 with TRBJ2-6, with a weak D call TRBD1 (8 bases). V dropped 0 bases and J dropped 4 bases, with 14 bases sitting between them. The CDR3 is made up of 17 amino acids. The germline V gene has CDR1 SGDLS and CDR2 YYNGEE. This CDR3 is CASSVATGGAGANVLTF. CDR3 nucleotide sequence: TGTGCCAGCAGCGTAGCTACAGGGGGGGCCGGGGCCAACGTCCTGACTTTC.